These 20 T cell receptor beta chains originate from one sample sequenced in a study of T cells in Graves' hyperthyroidism and ophthalmopathy. RNA transcripts yielded amplified TCR beta CDR3 regions. With the HTBI primer set, the TCR CDR3 went through a first round of RT-PCR. TCRdb passed the multiplex PCR reads through MiXCR, listing each CDR3 protein once. The profile covers more than 500,000 distinct CDR3 sequences, with approximately 16% appearing a single time and 25% to 30% taken by the ten largest. Input material: blood. The receptors originated from a woman between 25 and 40 years old with Graves' ophthalmopathy.

The chain joins TRBV3-1 to TRBJ2-7; 12 bases map to TRBD2. CDR1 and CDR2 (germline): LGHDT, YNNKEL (reference sequence). This CDR3 comprises 15 residues. V dropped 5 bases and J dropped 3; count of bases not matched to a gene: 5. CDR3: CASSYLLAGGYEQYF. The DNA for the CDR3 is TGTGCCAGCAGCTACCTACTAGCGGGAGGCTACGAGCAGTACTTC.

This clonotype has only a few counts. The genes are TRBV27 and TRBJ2-7, with D hard to call. V lost 5 bases, J lost 3 bases, and 11 bases lay in between. This CDR3 region has 13 residues. CDR1 is MNHEY, CDR2 SMNVEV, per germline (reference sequence). CDR3 bases: TGTGCCAGCAGTGTCGCGCGTAGCTACGAGCAGTACTTC. This sequence encodes CASSVARSYEQYF.

This clonotype turned up a few times. The chain is built from TRBV9 and TRBJ2-1; 7 bases are shared with TRBD2. The trim removed 4 bases at V and 6 bases at J, leaving 13 bases unmatched. The germline V gene encodes CDR1 SGDLS and CDR2 YYNGEE. This CDR3 has 16 residues. As DNA, the CDR3 is TGTGCCAGCAGCACACTCTCTGGCGGGAGCAGCAATGAGCAGTTCTTC. It is translated as CASSTLSGGSSNEQFF.

This clonotype was counted ten times or more. The V and J genes are TRBV6-1 and TRBJ2-1, with TRBD2 identical over 7 bases. V lost 7 bases, J lost 5 bases, and 8 bases stayed unmatched. CDR3 length: 14 residues. Germline V gives CDR1 MNHNS, CDR2 SASEGT. CDR3: CASKAGRANNEQFF. DNA for the CDR3: TGTGCCAGCAAAGCTGGGAGGGCCAACAATGAGCAGTTCTTC.

This clonotype was detected a few times. The chain joins TRBV7-9 to TRBJ2-7; 8 nucleotides match TRBD2. The germline V gene encodes CDR1 SEHNR and CDR2 FQNEAQ (reference sequence). The CDR3 is made up of 14 amino acids. V dropped 5 bases and J dropped 7; count of bases not matched to a gene: 10. This chain's CDR3 is CASSQRESFLEQYF. CDR3 sequence (DNA): TGTGCCAGCAGCCAGCGGGAGAGTTTTTTGGAGCAGTACTTC.

This clonotype was observed many times. V usage is TRBV12-3 or TRBV12-4 and J usage is TRBJ1-1, with a weak D call TRBD1 (6 bases). The CDR3 spans 15 residues. With 0 bases removed from V and 5 bases from J, the gap between germline ends came to 13 bases. This CDR3 reads CASSLARGRGTEAFF. In DNA, the CDR3 is TGTGCCAGCAGTTTAGCGCGGGGGAGGGGGACTGAAGCTTTCTTT.

This clonotype was counted a few times. The CDR3 here is CAWTGGTGYTDTQYF. CDR3 DNA sequence: TGTGCCTGGACGGGCGGGACAGGGTACACAGATACGCAGTATTTT. This chain links TRBV30 with TRBJ2-3; 9 nucleotides align to TRBD1. V lost 4 bases, J lost 2 bases, and 7 bases stayed unmatched. The CDR3 has 15 amino acids. The germline CDR1 and CDR2 sequences are GTSNPN and SVGIG (reference sequence).

The chain uses TRBV20-1 and TRBJ2-4; the match to TRBD1 covers 8 bases. CDR1 and CDR2 from the germline V gene are DFQATT and SNEGSKA (reference sequence). The CDR3 spans 15 residues. V dropped 3 bases and J dropped 1; count of bases not matched to a gene: 5. In DNA form, the CDR3 reads TGCAGTGCTAGTGGCAGGGGGCGCGCCAAAAACATTCAGTACTTC. Translated, it gives CSASGRGRAKNIQYF.

This chain connects TRBV5-4 to TRBJ2-5; D is unclear. The ends were cut back, 3 bases at V and 3 bases at J, with 12 bases in the middle. The CDR3 consists of 14 residues. The germline gives CDR1 SGHNT, CDR2 YYREEE (reference sequence). In nucleotides, the CDR3 is TGTGCCAGCAGCTCCCGTCTTTATAAAGAGACCCAGTACTTC. Protein product: CASSSRLYKETQYF.

This clonotype was seen more than once but under ten times. Here the CDR3 DNA reads TGCGCCAGCAGCCAAACGACCAGGGACCCCGGGGAAGCTTTCTTT. This sequence encodes CASSQTTRDPGEAFF. The rearrangement links TRBV4-3 to TRBJ1-1; TRBD1 is a possible D gene (5 bases). V lost 2 bases, J lost 8 bases, and 18 bases lay in between. This CDR3 comprises 15 residues. Per the germline V gene, CDR1 is LGHNA and CDR2 is YSLEER.

The table lists this clonotype with many counts. This chain joins TRBV28 and TRBJ2-3; D is possibly TRBD1 or TRBD2 (5 bases each). Trimming stripped 6 bases from V and 2 bases from J, with 15 bases between. This CDR3 is built from 15 residues. CDR1 is MDHEN and CDR2 is SYDVKM in the germline V gene. The DNA for the CDR3 is TGTGCCAGCAGCCCCGAGGGGAATCCCACAGATACGCAGTATTTT. Its translation: CASSPEGNPTDTQYF.

This clonotype has just a few counts. J is TRBJ2-1 and V is TRBV19, with a weak D call TRBD2 (5 bases). V gave up 3 bases and J gave up 0 bases, with 12 bases separating them. Germline assignment: CDR1 LNHDA and CDR2 SQIVND (reference sequence). The CDR3 runs 16 residues. The CDR3 loop reads CASSITHGISYNEQFF. The CDR3 DNA reads TGTGCCAGTAGTATCACCCACGGGATCTCCTACAATGAGCAGTTCTTC. The whole variable domain, filled in from reference TRBV19 and TRBJ2-1, reads DGGITQSPKYLFRKEGQNVTLSCEQNLNHDAMYWYRQDPGQGLRLIYYSQIVNDFQKGDIAEGYSVSREKKESFPLTVTSAQKNPTAFYLCASSITHGISYNEQFFGPGTRLTVL.

This clonotype has a handful of counts. The CDR3 reads CASSLSLALETQYF. CDR3 nucleotide sequence: TGTGCCAGCAGTTTATCGTTAGCCCTAGAGACCCAGTACTTC. The chain is built from TRBV27 and TRBJ2-5; no clear D. V lost 0 bases and J lost 4, with 9 bases in between. The CDR3 loop spans 14 amino acids. Germline-derived CDR1 and CDR2 are MNHEY and SMNVEV (reference sequence).

The chain employs TRBV7-9 and TRBJ2-6; D remains ambiguous. CDR3 length: 18 residues. V gave up 5 bases and J gave up 0 bases, with 17 bases separating them. Germline V gene lookup returns CDR1 SEHNR and CDR2 FQNEAQ (reference sequence). The CDR3 DNA reads as TGTGCCAGCAGCACCTACCCAGATGAGCGCTCTGGGGCCAACGTCCTGACTTTC. This sequence encodes CASSTYPDERSGANVLTF.

This clonotype was counted ten times or more. The CDR3 region has the DNA TGTGCCAGCAGTTATGGCCCTGGGCGGTCCTACGAGCAGTACTTC. This translates into CASSYGPGRSYEQYF. The V and J genes are TRBV6-2 or TRBV6-3 and TRBJ2-7, with D uncertain. The CDR3 runs to 15 residues. Trimming removed 3 bases from V and 1 base from J, with 13 bases in between. The germline CDR1 and CDR2 sequences are MNHEY and SVGEGT.

This clonotype was detected many times. V is TRBV2 and J is TRBJ2-1; TRBD2 agrees at 10 bases. J lost 6 bases, V lost 6 bases, and 8 bases had no gene match. Germline V lookup: CDR1 SNHLY, CDR2 FYNNEI. The CDR3 spans 15 residues. The DNA for the CDR3 is TGTGCCAGCAGGGTAACTAGCGGGATCTTCAATGAGCAGTTCTTC. Its protein is CASRVTSGIFNEQFF.

This clonotype was observed many times. The chain links TRBV5-1 to TRBJ1-4, with TRBD1 identical over 7 bases. This CDR3 comprises 16 residues. The V gene end was trimmed by 4 bases and the J gene end by 0 bases; junction bases not matched to a gene: 6. Germline CDR1 is SGHRS and CDR2 is YFSETQ. The DNA for the CDR3 is TGCGCCAGCAGCCTGGGACAGATTACAACTAATGAAAAACTGTTTTTT. As protein: CASSLGQITTNEKLFF.

A remark on this clonotype: One end of the junction does not line up with germline, which may come from a read error. The V and J genes are TRBV5-1 and TRBJ1-1; D is ambiguous. Germline CDR1 reads SGHRS; CDR2 reads YFSETQ. The CDR3 runs 16 residues. CDR3 region: CASSLAEVFTNTEASF. The CDR3 bases are TGCGCCAGCAGCTTGGCGGAGGTTTTTACGAACACTGAAGCTTCCTTT.

The sample holds many counts of this clonotype. The chain couples TRBV7-2 to TRBJ2-1; TRBD1 is a possible D gene (5 bases). Germline V gives CDR1 SGHTA, CDR2 FQGNSA. V lost 6 bases and J lost 0, with 15 bases in between. This CDR3 has 16 amino acids. In DNA form, the CDR3 reads TGTGCCAGCAGTTTGGGGCGCGTCAGCTCCTACAATGAGCAGTTCTTC. Its protein is CASSLGRVSSYNEQFF.

This clonotype appeared many times. The chain has TRBV29-1 and TRBJ2-5, with TRBD1 matching over 9 bases. The CDR3 runs to 12 residues. Germline CDR1 and CDR2: SQVTM and ANQGSEA. V lost 4 bases, J lost 7 bases, and 4 bases stayed unmatched. CDR3 residues: CSVAGTGMTQYF. The CDR3 nucleotides are TGCAGCGTTGCCGGGACAGGGATGACCCAGTACTTC.